Detailed here is one T cell receptor beta chain. Method: immunoSEQ multiplex PCR; TCRdb's copy keeps in-frame clones and lacks some. The data show under 40,000 clones, around 86% seen once. V lost 5 bases, J lost 2 bases, and 10 bases lay in between. The CDR3 length is 14 residues. CDR1 and CDR2 from the germline V gene are KGHSH and LQKENI. The entry originates in a study of PD-L1 blockade in urothelial cancer. This TCR was sampled from a man between 50 and 59 years old with urothelial cancer. The chain recombines TRBV18 with TRBJ1-5; D remains ambiguous. Specimen: PBMCs, collected around atezolizumab (anti-PD-L1) treatment. The CDR3 reads CASSEQFGNQPQHF. The CDR3, as DNA: TGTGCCAGCTCAGAACAGTTCGGCAATCAGCCCCAGCATTTT.